A single T cell receptor beta chain is shown here with its context. This record belongs to a study of cytomegalovirus exposure and HLA in healthy donors. The CDR3 runs 13 residues. The germline CDR1 and CDR2 sequences are SGHNT and YYREEE (reference sequence). The V gene lost 6 bases and the J gene lost 0 bases, with 10 bases spanning the gap. Primers: 60 Vbeta forward and 13 Jbeta reverse. The protocol was immunoSEQ multiplex PCR, while the TCRdb copy is restricted to in-frame clones and leaves out a portion. The sample lists approximately 130,000 clones, over 70% occurring once. This sequence joins TRBV5-4 and TRBJ2-7; D unresolved. This receptor was identified in a woman aged 35 to 49 in good health and CMV-seronegative. Sequenced material: PBMCs. CDR3: CASTYSYSYEQYF. The CDR3 bases are TGTGCCAGCACCTACAGTTACTCCTACGAGCAGTACTTC.